The clone carrying this TCR beta chain was seen repeatedly, ten times or more. The antigen is not known. In germline, CDR1 is MNHEY, CDR2 SVGAGI. The CDR3 runs to 13 residues. Trimming cost V 5 bases and J 7 bases, with 9 bases left between them. This specimen belongs to a study of T-cell memory formation after mild COVID-19. Looking at the study overall: Clusters were largely donor specific. General study results and limits: CD4+ clones that contracted lay mainly in CM and EM; CD8+ ones lay in EMRA.

TCRdb passed the 5' RACE reads through MiXCR, listing each CDR3 protein once. Found here are approximately 300,000 distinct CDR3 sequences, about a sixth of them singletons; the top ten hold approximately 20%. The clonotype was recovered from a man in his late teens or twenties who had mild COVID-19 (a few samples of this study predate the infection). Cell type and time point are not known. The rearrangement uses TRBV6-5 and TRBJ1-6; D is undetermined. Sequencing was performed on PBMCs or a T cell subset sorted from them (not recorded which). CDR3 nucleotides: TGTGCCAGCAGTCAACAAGAGAATTCACCCCTCCACTTT. This translates into CASSQQENSPLHF.